The clone carrying this TCR beta chain was seen a handful of times. The antigen remains undetermined. This sample is drawn from a study of CD8 T cells in ankylosing spondylitis. Study-level points and caveats: Relatively rare in peripheral blood, disease-linked clones were also CD8+. In ankylosing spondylitis patients, matched synovial fluid reportedly showed significant enrichment of disease-linked clones. Past studies reported some motif variants in reactive arthritis synovial fluid and blood. Seemingly characteristic of ankylosing spondylitis blood was a TCR beta motif consisting of 7 or 8 highly homologous variants.

Germline loops: CDR1 SQVTM, CDR2 ANQGSEA. V lost 4 bases, J lost 5 bases, and 14 bases lay in between. This CDR3 spans 13 amino acids. Researchers built TCR beta libraries using quantitative 5'-RACE with molecular barcodes. TCRdb re-called the 5' RACE reads with MiXCR, one entry per CDR3 protein. Of hundreds of thousands of distinct CDR3 sequences in the sample, 15% to 20% were seen once. The receptor's source is a male donor with ankylosing spondylitis. The V and J genes are TRBV29-1 and TRBJ2-5; D is perhaps TRBD2 (5 bases). The sample was blood, either unsorted or a sorted T cell fraction (not recorded which). The DNA for the CDR3 is TGCAGCGTTGCCGGACTCCCTTCGGAGACCCAGTACTTC. It translates to CSVAGLPSETQYF. The full variable domain, in which reference TRBV29-1 and TRBJ2-5 provide the parts outside the CDR3, is SAVISQKPSRDICQRGTSLTIQCQVDSQVTMMFWYRQQPGQSLTLIATANQGSEATYESGFVIDKFPISRPNLTFSTLTVSNMSPEDSSIYLCSVAGLPSETQYFGPGTRLLVL.